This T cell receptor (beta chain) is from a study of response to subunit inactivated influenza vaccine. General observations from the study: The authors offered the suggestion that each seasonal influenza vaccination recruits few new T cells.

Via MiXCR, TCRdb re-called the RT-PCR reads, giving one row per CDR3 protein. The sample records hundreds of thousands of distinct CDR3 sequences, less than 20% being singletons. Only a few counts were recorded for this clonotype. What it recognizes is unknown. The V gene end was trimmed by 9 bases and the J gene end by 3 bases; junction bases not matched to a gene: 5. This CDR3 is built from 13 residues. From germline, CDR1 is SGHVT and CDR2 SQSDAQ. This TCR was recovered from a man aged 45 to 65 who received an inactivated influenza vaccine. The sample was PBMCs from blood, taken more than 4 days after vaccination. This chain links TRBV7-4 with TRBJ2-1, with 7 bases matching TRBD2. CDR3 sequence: CARGLPLYNEQFF. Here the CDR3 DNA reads TGTGCCAGGGGACTACCCCTCTACAATGAGCAGTTCTTC.